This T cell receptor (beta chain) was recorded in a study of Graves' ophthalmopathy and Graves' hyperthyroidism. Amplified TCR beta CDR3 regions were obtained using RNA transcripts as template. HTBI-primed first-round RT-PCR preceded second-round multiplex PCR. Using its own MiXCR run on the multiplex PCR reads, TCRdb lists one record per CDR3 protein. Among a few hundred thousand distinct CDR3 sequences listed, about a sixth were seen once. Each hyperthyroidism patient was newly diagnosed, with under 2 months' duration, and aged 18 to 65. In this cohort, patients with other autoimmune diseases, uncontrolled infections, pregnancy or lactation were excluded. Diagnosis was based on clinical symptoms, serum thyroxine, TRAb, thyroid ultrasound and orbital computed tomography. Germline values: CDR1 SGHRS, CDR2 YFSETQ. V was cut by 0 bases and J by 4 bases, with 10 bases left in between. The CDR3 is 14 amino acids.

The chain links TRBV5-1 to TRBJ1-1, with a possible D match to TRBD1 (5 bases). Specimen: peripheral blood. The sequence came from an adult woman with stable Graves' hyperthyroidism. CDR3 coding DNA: TGCGCCAGCAGCTTGGAGCAGGGTCGCACTGAAGCTTTCTTT. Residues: CASSLEQGRTEAFF.